This T cell receptor beta chain originates from a study of T cells after yellow fever vaccination. In the study overall: SMART-Seq v4 Ultra Low Input prepared libraries from low-cell fractions. Findings and caveats of the study: Contamination of FACS-sorted repertoires by abundant clonotypes from the bulk population could occur. Secondary responses were weaker yet peaked faster, day 5 versus 15. Post-booster repertoires contained most primary-vaccination clones again (roughly 96% CD4, less than 90% CD8).

The CDR3 has 15 residues. CDR1 is SGHTA and CDR2 is FQGTGA in the germline V gene. V was shortened by 1 base and J by 4 bases, with 12 bases between the two germline ends. One entry per CDR3 protein results from TCRdb running MiXCR on the 5' RACE reads. Of approximately 550,000 distinct CDR3 sequences detected, roughly 21% appear once; the ten largest clones hold 13% to 15%. This clonotype was observed a few times. Its antigen is undetermined. The clonotype comes from a man aged 25-40 years who received the YFV17D yellow fever vaccine. The specimen was PBMCs, collected 15 days after the yellow fever booster vaccination. V is TRBV7-3 and J is TRBJ2-3; the D gene is possibly TRBD2 (6 bases). The CDR3 region is CASSLKASASDTQYF. The CDR3 nucleotides read TGTGCCAGCAGCTTAAAGGCTAGCGCCTCAGATACGCAGTATTTT.